The rows below give T cell receptor beta chains drawn from one sample of a study of CD8 T cells in Susac syndrome. TCRdb used MiXCR to reprocess the immunoSEQ multiplex PCR reads, holding one entry per CDR3 protein. The sample yields about 120,000 distinct CDR3 sequences, roughly 94% seen once. The sequenced sample consisted of CD8+ T cells from PBMCs. Source of these receptors: a human donor with Susac syndrome. Both conserved end residues are part of each CDR3. D genes are given only for firm matches. Where a row states a size, it is once, few, many or the class of an expanded clone; other rows omit it.

v_gene	j_gene	abundance	d_gene	CDR3nt	CDR3aa
TRBV12-3/TRBV12-4	TRBJ2-1	.	.	TGTGCCAGCAGTTTAGTCGGATCTGAGCAGTTCTTC	CASSLVGSEQFF
TRBV4-1	TRBJ2-1	.	.	TGCGCCAGCAGCCAAGAAACACATCGGAATGAGCAGTTCTTC	CASSQETHRNEQFF
TRBV4-3	TRBJ2-7	once	.	TGCGCCAGCAGCCAATCTATAGCGGTGAGCTCCTACGAGCAGTACTTC	CASSQSIAVSSYEQYF
TRBV18	TRBJ2-5	.	.	TGTGCCAGCTCACCACCGTTGGGGGCAGAGACCCAGTACTTC	CASSPPLGAETQYF
TRBV29-1	TRBJ1-2	.	.	TGCAGCGCTGATCCCGGACCAGCCCCCTCCCAGGCTGGCTACACCTTC	CSADPGPAPSQAGYTF
TRBV4-2	TRBJ2-2	.	TRBD2	TGTGCCAGCAGCCAAGGGTCCGGGACTAGCGGCTATGTCGGGGAGCTGTTTTTT	CASSQGSGTSGYVGELFF
TRBV25-1	TRBJ1-6	once	.	TGTGCCAGCAGTGAAGAGGGGGGGTCGAATTCACCCCTCCACTTT	CASSEEGGSNSPLHF
TRBV6-6	TRBJ1-1	.	TRBD1	TGTGCCACCAAACAGGGGAAGAACACTGAAGCTTTCTTT	CATKQGKNTEAFF
TRBV27	TRBJ2-7	once	.	TGTGCCAGCTGGCCAGGCGAGCAGTACTTC	CASWPGEQYF
TRBV18	TRBJ2-7	.	.	TGTGCCAGCTCCGGGGTAAGAAGCGAGTCCTACGAGCAGTACTTC	CASSGVRSESYEQYF
TRBV12-5	TRBJ1-2	.	.	TGTGCTAGTGGTCTCCCACAGGAGAGCCCCTATGGCTACACCTTC	CASGLPQESPYGYTF
TRBV29-1	TRBJ1-2	.	TRBD1	TGCAGCGTTGAAGTAACAGGGGTTGGCTACACCTTC	CSVEVTGVGYTF
TRBV13	TRBJ2-3	.	.	TGTGCCAGCAGCTTAGTCTTGGGGTCGGATACGCAGTATTTT	CASSLVLGSDTQYF
TRBV6-5	TRBJ2-7	once	TRBD1	TGTGCCAGCAGTTACTCGAACAGGGGTAGCGACGAGCAGTACTTC	CASSYSNRGSDEQYF
TRBV12-3/TRBV12-4	TRBJ1-1	.	.	TGTGCCAGCAGCCCCGCGGAGGAACCGAACACTGAAGCTTTCTTT	CASSPAEEPNTEAFF
TRBV9	TRBJ2-7	.	.	TGTGCCAGCAGCCCCCGGGACCAGGGGTACGAGCAGTACTTC	CASSPRDQGYEQYF
TRBV20-1	TRBJ2-5	.	.	TGCAGTGCCACCGACCACCAAGAGACCCAGTACTTC	CSATDHQETQYF
TRBV24-1	TRBJ2-3	.	TRBD1	TGTGCCACCAGTGACTGGACCGGGACAGGGGAGGCAGATACGCAGTATTTT	CATSDWTGTGEADTQYF
TRBV29-1	TRBJ1-2	.	.	TGCAGCGTTGCCGGGGGGGGCGTTAACTATGGCTACACCTTC	CSVAGGGVNYGYTF
TRBV30	TRBJ2-1	.	.	TGTGCCTGGAGTTGGCAGTACAATGAGCAGTTCTTC	CAWSWQYNEQFF